This T cell receptor (beta chain) derives from a study of technical replicates of blood from a handful of donors. V shed 4 bases, J shed 0 bases, and the junction held 4 bases outside the gene matches. Germline V CDR1 and CDR2: SGHKS, YYEKEE (reference sequence). The CDR3 length is 15 residues. Here immunoSEQ multiplex PCR was the method, and the copy in TCRdb shows in-frame clones only, minus some. The top ten clones hold about 0.24% of a sample with about 68,000 clones, about 97% of them seen once. Sample: T cells isolated from PBMCs. The receptor was derived from a human donor in good health. V usage is TRBV5-5 and J usage is TRBJ1-3; 7 bases match TRBD1. Here the CDR3 reads CASSPDRNSGNTIYF. The CDR3 coding sequence is TGTGCCAGCAGCCCGGACAGGAACTCTGGAAACACCATATATTTT.